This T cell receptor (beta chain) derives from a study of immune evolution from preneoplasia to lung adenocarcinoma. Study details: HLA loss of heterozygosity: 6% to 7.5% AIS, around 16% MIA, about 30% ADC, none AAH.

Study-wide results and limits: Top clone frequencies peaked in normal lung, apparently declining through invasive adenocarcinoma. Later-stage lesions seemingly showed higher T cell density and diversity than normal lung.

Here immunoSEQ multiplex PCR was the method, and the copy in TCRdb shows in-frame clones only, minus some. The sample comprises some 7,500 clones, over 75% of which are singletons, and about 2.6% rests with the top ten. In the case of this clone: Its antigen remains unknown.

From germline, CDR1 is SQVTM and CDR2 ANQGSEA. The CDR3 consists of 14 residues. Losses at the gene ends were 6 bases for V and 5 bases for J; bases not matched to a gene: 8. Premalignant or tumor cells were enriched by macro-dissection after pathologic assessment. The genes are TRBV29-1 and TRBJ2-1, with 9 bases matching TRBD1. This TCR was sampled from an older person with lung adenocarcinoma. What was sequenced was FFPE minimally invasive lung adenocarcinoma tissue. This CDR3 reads CSVRAQGANNEQFF. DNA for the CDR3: TGCAGCGTGAGAGCACAGGGGGCGAACAATGAGCAGTTCTTC.